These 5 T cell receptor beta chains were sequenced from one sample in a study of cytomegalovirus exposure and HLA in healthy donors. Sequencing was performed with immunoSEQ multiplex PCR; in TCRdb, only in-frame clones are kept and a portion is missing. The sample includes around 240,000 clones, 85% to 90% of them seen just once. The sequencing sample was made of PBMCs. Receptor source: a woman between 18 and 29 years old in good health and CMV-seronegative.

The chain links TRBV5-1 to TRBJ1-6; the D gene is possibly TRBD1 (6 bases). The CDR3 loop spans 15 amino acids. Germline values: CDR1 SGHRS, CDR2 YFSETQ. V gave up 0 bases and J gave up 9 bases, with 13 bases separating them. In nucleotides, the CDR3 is TGCGCCAGCAGCTTGGAGGCAGGGGCGGGTTCACCCCTCCACTTT. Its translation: CASSLEAGAGSPLHF. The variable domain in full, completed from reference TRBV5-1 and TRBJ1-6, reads KAGVTQTPRYLIKTRGQQVTLSCSPISGHRSVSWYQQTPGQGLQFLFEYFSETQRNKGNFPGRFSGRQFSNSRSEMNVSTLELGDSALYLCASSLEAGAGSPLHFGNGTRLTVT.

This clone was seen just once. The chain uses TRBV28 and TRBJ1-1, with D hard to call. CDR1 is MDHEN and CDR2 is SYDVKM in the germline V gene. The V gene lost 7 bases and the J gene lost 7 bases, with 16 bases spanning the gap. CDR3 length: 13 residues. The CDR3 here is CASKVAEGYEAFF. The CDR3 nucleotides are TGTGCCAGCAAAGTCGCCGAGGGATATGAAGCTTTCTTT.

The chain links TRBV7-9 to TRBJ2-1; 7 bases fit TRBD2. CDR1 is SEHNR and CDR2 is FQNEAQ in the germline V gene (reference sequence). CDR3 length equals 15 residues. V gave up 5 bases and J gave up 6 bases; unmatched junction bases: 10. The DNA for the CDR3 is TGTGCCAGCAGCATAGGTGAGACTAGCATCAATGAGCAGTTCTTC. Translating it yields CASSIGETSINEQFF.

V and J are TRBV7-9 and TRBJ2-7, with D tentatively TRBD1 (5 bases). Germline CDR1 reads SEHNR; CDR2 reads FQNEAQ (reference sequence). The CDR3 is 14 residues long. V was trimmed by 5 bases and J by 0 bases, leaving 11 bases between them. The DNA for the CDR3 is TGTGCCAGCAGCCCCGAGGACATCTCCTACGAGCAGTACTTC. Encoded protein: CASSPEDISYEQYF.

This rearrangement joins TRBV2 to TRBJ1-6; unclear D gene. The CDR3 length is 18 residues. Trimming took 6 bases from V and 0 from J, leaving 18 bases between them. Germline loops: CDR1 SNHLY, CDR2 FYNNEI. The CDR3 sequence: CASSLGIGESSYNSPLHF. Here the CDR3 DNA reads TGTGCCAGCAGCCTCGGGATCGGAGAAAGCTCCTATAATTCACCCCTCCACTTT.